A selection of T cell receptor beta chains follows, all from one sample in a study of blood T cell repertoires in COVID-19. Clones were read by immunoSEQ multiplex PCR, and TCRdb kept only the in-frame ones, dropping some. The sample records approximately 300,000 clones, about 85% being singletons. The sequencing input was PBMCs or T cells enriched from blood (not recorded which). The receptor source for this set is a woman aged 25 to 45 who had recovered from COVID-19. CDR3s include the opening cysteine and the closing phenylalanine or tryptophan. The order of the fields is clone size, V gene, CDR3 protein. Rows give clone size only sometimes, using once, few, many, or a class for an expanded clone.

.,TRBV20-1,CSATRRNEQFF
.,TRBV18,CASSQGVYGYTF
once,TRBV9,CASSEQGAFSYEQYF
.,TRBV7-9,CASSPRGFTEAFF
few,TRBV9,CASSVDGILGYTF
.,TRBV12-5,CASGLGGLTDSGNTIYF
.,TRBV30,CAWSPVDRRDYGYTF
few,TRBV2,CASIGGWAGYTF
.,TRBV2,CASSESRRFRNTEAFF
.,TRBV18,CASSPAQGAGNSPLHF
.,TRBV20-1,CSASRSGGDSTDTQYF
.,TRBV7-9,CASSLTGGVDQPQHF
.,TRBV5-1,CASSLTWGGADYEQYF
once,TRBV6-6,CASSYLGQAEAFF
.,TRBV3-1/TRBV3-2,CASSQDVNQPQHF
.,TRBV12-3/TRBV12-4,CASSLVSDTEAFF
few,TRBV6-5,CASSTTTLEAFF
few,TRBV27,CASSLAGFQPQHF
.,TRBV5-1,CASQLAGGTQETQYF
.,TRBV6-5,CASSYSRTGRGTEAFF
.,TRBV5-6,CASRDRGTLGGGYTF
.,TRBV20-1,CSASGTSNTGELFF
.,TRBV4-1,CASSHAGQGMNTEAFF
.,TRBV5-1,CASSLTSGGSSTGELFF
.,TRBV4-1,CASSQDDRGLETQYF
.,TRBV11-2,CASSLGPGQNYEQYF
.,TRBV4-3,CASSQLQGEAFF
.,TRBV5-1,CASSLAGQGGANYGYTF
.,TRBV13,CASSLPTGTGHGYTF
.,TRBV30,CAWKGVIGSRNTEAFF
.,TRBV25-1,CASSESYGREAFF
.,TRBV10-3,CAISEAGYGYTF
.,TRBV11-3,CASSSLAGGTTDTQYF
.,TRBV6-5,CASRRNGQGSTEAFF
once,TRBV5-1,CASRGDSHVGTQYF
.,TRBV2,CATNRGNTEAFF
.,TRBV9,CASSVDGDSTEAFF
.,TRBV13,CASSSRGNYGYTF
.,TRBV13,CASSLFSIRETPGANVLTF
.,TRBV6-2/TRBV6-3,CASSPSDRGRGQPQHF
.,TRBV18,CASSPLSGTSSGETQYF
.,TRBV4-3,CASSQELRGAGELFF
.,TRBV6-5,CASSYSGGTGSGYTF
.,TRBV27,CASSPVGGGYNEQFF
.,TRBV19,CASSIQGARSTEAFF
.,TRBV6-2/TRBV6-3,CASSPGTLRGANYGYTF
.,TRBV5-1,CASSSTGQGEVGYTF
.,TRBV5-8,CASSSHRVGAYEQYF
.,TRBV5-4,CASRRDRGRGTEAFF
once,TRBV4-3,CASSQELPGRGGYTF
.,TRBV12-3/TRBV12-4,CATSPAGTEAFF
.,TRBV30,CAWKFQGSFQDSPLHF
.,TRBV30,CAWTGASYGYTF
.,TRBV18,CASSPRGAVPNTEAFF